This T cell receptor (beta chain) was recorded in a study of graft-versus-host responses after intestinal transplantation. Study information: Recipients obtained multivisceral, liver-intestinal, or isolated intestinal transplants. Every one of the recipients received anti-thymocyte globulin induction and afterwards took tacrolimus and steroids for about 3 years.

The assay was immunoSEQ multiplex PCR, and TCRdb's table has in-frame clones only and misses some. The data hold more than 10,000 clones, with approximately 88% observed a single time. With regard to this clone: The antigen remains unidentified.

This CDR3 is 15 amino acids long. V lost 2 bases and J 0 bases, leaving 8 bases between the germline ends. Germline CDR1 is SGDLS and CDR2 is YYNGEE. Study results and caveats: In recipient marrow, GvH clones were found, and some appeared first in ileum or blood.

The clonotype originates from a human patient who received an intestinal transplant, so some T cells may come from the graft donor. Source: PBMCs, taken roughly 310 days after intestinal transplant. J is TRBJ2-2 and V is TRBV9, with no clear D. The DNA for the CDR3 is TGTGCCAGCAGCGTGGACCCTTCGAACACCGGGGAGCTGTTTTTT. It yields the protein CASSVDPSNTGELFF.